This T cell receptor beta chain comes out of a study of cytomegalovirus exposure and HLA in healthy donors. General study points: The Asian-associated ancestry cluster reportedly had fewer N-insertions than the roughly 670-donor mean in a later analysis. For TCR beta chains, V- and J-gene trimming was later linked to a missense DCLRE1C variant.

On this clone itself: Antigen unknown.

The J segment lost 6 bases and the V segment lost 4 bases, leaving 6 bases of the junction unmatched. CDR3 size: 14 residues. Germline values: CDR1 SGHTA, CDR2 FQGTGA. Both 60 Vbeta primers and 13 Jbeta primers went into the PCR. Generated by immunoSEQ multiplex PCR, the TCRdb table keeps only in-frame clones and is missing some. This sample has 95,000 to 150,000 clones, with 77% found just once. Sample: PBMCs. This sequence originates from a woman between 40 and 55 years old in good health and CMV-seropositive. The V call is TRBV7-3, the J call TRBJ2-3; 8 bases are shared with TRBD2. The CDR3 is CASSSNRLADTQYF. CDR3 DNA sequence: TGTGCCAGCAGCTCCAACCGACTAGCGGATACGCAGTATTTT. The full variable domain, rest sourced from reference TRBV7-3 and TRBJ2-3, is GAGVSQTPSNKVTEKGKYVELRCDPISGHTALYWYRQSLGQGPEFLIYFQGTGAADDSGLPNDRFFAVRPEGSVSTLKIQRTERGDSAVYLCASSSNRLADTQYFGPGTRLTVL.